This TCR beta chain was profiled in a study of blood T cell repertoires in COVID-19 (dated by TCRdb to 2020 to 2022). For context, the study as a whole: Recovered participants in ImmuneRACE Cohort 3 were defined as having two consecutive negative NP/OP PCR tests, clearance from a healthcare professional, or resolution of symptoms. A de-identified subject ID, COVID-19 status, age in years and sex were almost always included in the sample metadata. Where available, HLA class I and class II types were obtained from metadata supplied by the sample provider rather than from assay-based typing. The prospective study material was composed of cDNA or gDNA derived from T cells, B-cell-depleted T cells, or PBMCs. Samples from collaborators originated in the United States, Italy and Spain and spanned both the acute and convalescent phases of COVID-19. Samples came from the ongoing ImmuneRACE study (first 160 participants) plus 1,254 subjects from 6 global collaborators. The repertoires were made available in a free public database intended to serve as a resource for research on the immune response to SARS-CoV-2. Deeply sampled blood TCRbeta repertoires from subjects exposed to, actively infected with, or recovered from COVID-19 were included in the dataset.

The immunoSEQ Assay, a bias-controlled multiplex PCR, was used to amplify TCRbeta CDR3 regions from genomic DNA. The authors processed their data as follows. Nucleated cell counts per sample were estimated from amplification of reference gene primers within the assay. To quantify the absolute abundance of each unique TCRbeta CDR3 rearrangement, sequence reads were collapsed and filtered. For each sample, productive Simpson clonality was calculated by taking the square root of Simpson's diversity index across productive rearrangements. TCRdb carries this immuneACCESS record with in-frame sequences only. Its versions omit some clonotypes, under half of them owing to an unresolved V gene in the studies checked, with the rest unexplained. V and J calls and clone size come straight from that table; D and trimming were deduced from the DNA. This sample comprises 250,000 to 300,000 clones, more than 75% of them detected only once. Around 2% of the sample comes from the top ten.

Concerning this clone itself: The target of this receptor is not known. Nothing much larger sits one base from this clone, and base qualities are not available.

Results and caveats for the whole study, not just this receptor: The amount of clinical and demographic metadata varied by source and participant and was provided uncurated.

The trim is 1 base for V and 1 base for J, with a gap of 7 bases between the germline ends. The CDR3, cysteine through phenylalanine, is 14 amino acids long. Only the CDR3 DNA stays, 42 bases, in frame from base 1. As encoded in the germline V gene, CDR1 is SGHRS while CDR2 is YFSETQ. Participants in the prospective study were enrolled through a virtual design, were aged roughly 18 to 95 years, and lived in 24 United States geographic areas. In the prospective study, cohorts were assigned on the basis of participant-reported clinical history obtained from a screening survey and a study questionnaire. Mobile phlebotomists in the prospective study collected whole blood, serum and a nasopharyngeal or oropharyngeal swab from every participant. Prospective study participants could optionally give additional blood draws and questionnaires over an approximately two-month period. Before DNA extraction, blood samples from the prospective study were shipped at room temperature or frozen.

The clonotype comes from a woman aged 55-69 years in a cohort exposed to, infected with or recovered from COVID-19 (not recorded which). Sequenced sample: PBMCs or T cells enriched from blood (not recorded which). Recombination connected TRBV5-1 to TRBJ2-3; the D gene cannot be resolved reliably. The nucleotides are TGCGCCAGCAGCTTGAACGCGGGCACAGATACGCAGTATTTT. Its translation reads: CASSLNAGTDTQYF.